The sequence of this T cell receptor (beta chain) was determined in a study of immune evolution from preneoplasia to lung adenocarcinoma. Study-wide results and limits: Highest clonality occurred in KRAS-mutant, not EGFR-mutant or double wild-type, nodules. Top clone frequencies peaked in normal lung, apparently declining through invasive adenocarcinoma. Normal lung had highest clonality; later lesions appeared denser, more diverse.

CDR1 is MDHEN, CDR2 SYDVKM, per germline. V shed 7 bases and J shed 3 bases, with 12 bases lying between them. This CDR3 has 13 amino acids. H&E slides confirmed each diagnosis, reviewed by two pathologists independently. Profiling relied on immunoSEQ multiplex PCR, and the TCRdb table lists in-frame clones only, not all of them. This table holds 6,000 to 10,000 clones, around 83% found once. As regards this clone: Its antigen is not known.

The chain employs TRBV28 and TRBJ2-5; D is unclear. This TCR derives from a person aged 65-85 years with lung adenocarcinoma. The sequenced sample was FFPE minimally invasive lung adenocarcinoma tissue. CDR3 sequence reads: CASMDRAKETQYF. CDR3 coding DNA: TGTGCCAGCATGGATAGGGCAAAAGAGACCCAGTACTTC.